These 18 T cell receptor beta chains were sequenced from one sample in a study of blood T cell repertoires in COVID-19 (TCRdb year 2020). Library construction relied on the immunoSEQ multiplex PCR assay. Here the immuneACCESS table is served through TCRdb, limited to in-frame sequences with V and J called. Missing clones are a known gap in these copies; in checked studies unresolved V genes cover under half, and the rest lacks a known reason. The sample profile shows a few hundred thousand clones; 87% of them were found once. The ten biggest clones cover around 8% of the sample. The sequencing input was peripheral blood. These receptors all stem from a woman aged 45-59 years who had recovered from COVID-19.

The rearrangement uses TRBV5-6 and TRBJ1-5, with TRBD1 identical over 7 bases. Germline-derived CDR1 and CDR2 are SGHDT and YYEEEE. The junction had 4 bases not matched to a gene; V was cut back by 0 bases and J by 7 bases. CDR3 length equals 14 residues. CDR3 DNA: TGTGCCAGCAGCTTGGAGGCAGGGGGACAGCCCCAGCATTTT. It encodes CASSLEAGGQPQHF.

The chain recombines TRBV28 with TRBJ2-3; 9 bases match TRBD1. Looked up from germline, CDR1 is MDHEN and CDR2 is SYDVKM. Germline trimming cut 6 bases from V and 4 bases from J; bases unmatched to any gene: 14. This CDR3 is built from 17 residues. In nucleotides, the CDR3 is TGTGCCAGCAGCCTCTGGGGCGGGGGACAGGGCCCAGATACGCAGTATTTT. Residues: CASSLWGGGQGPDTQYF.

This chain joins TRBV30 and TRBJ1-5; no firm D call. CDR1 GTSNPN and CDR2 SVGIG come from the germline V gene (reference sequence). Trimming removed 4 bases at V and 4 bases at J, with 11 bases between. The length of the CDR3 is 13 residues. As DNA, the CDR3 is TGTGCCTGGACCCCTGGGCGAAATCAGCCCCAGCATTTT. Protein product: CAWTPGRNQPQHF.

The chain recombines TRBV18 with TRBJ2-7; D gene ambiguous. From germline, CDR1 is KGHSH and CDR2 LQKENI. The ends were cut back, 0 bases at V and 2 bases at J, with 14 bases in the middle. The CDR3 covers 16 residues. CDR3 coding DNA: TGTGCCAGCTCACCACCGAGTAGTAGGAGTACCTACGAGCAGTACTTC. Translating it yields CASSPPSSRSTYEQYF.

About this clone itself: The sample carries other DNA sequences with the same CDR3. The V gene is TRBV11-2, the J gene TRBJ2-7; D not resolved. CDR3 length: 11 amino acids. CDR1 SGHAT and CDR2 FQNNGV come from the germline V gene. The V and J ends lost 5 bases and 4 bases respectively, with 6 bases between them. The CDR3 bases are TGTGCCAGCAGCCGTACTTACGAGCAGTACTTC. It yields the protein CASSRTYEQYF.

This clone turned up a few times. This chain links TRBV30 with TRBJ2-1; 12 positions agree with TRBD2. CDR1 is GTSNPN, CDR2 SVGIG, per germline (reference sequence). CDR3 length: 13 amino acids. The junction had 3 bases not matched to a gene; V was cut back by 4 bases and J by 8 bases. The CDR3 bases are TGTGCCTGGATCGCTAGCGGGAGGGATGAGCAGTTCTTC. Translated: CAWIASGRDEQFF. The whole variable domain, filled in from reference TRBV30 and TRBJ2-1, reads SQTIHQWPATLVQPVGSPLSLECTVEGTSNPNLYWYRQAAGRGLQLLFYSVGIGQISSEVPQNLSASRPQDRQFILSSKKLLLSDSGFYLCAWIASGRDEQFFGPGTRLTVL.

This clone has just one count. The chain is built from TRBV29-1 and TRBJ2-7, with D perhaps matching TRBD1 (6 bases). The V end was cut by 3 bases, the J end by 2 bases, with 20 bases between. This CDR3 has 16 amino acids. Germline lookup yields CDR1 SQVTM and CDR2 ANQGSEA. The CDR3 region has the DNA TGCAGCGTTGATACACTGGACCCGGGACACACCTACGAGCAGTACTTC. This codes for CSVDTLDPGHTYEQYF.

The V gene is TRBV4-3, the J gene TRBJ2-1; 12 positions match TRBD2. J lost 2 bases, V lost 0 bases, and 5 bases had no gene match. CDR1 and CDR2 (germline): LGHNA, YSLEER. The CDR3 contains 18 residues. The DNA of the CDR3 is TGCGCCAGCAGCCAAGAACTAGCGGGAGGCCTTACCTACAATGAGCAGTTCTTC. It translates to CASSQELAGGLTYNEQFF.

The rearrangement joins TRBV10-3 to TRBJ1-1, with D perhaps matching TRBD1 (5 bases). Trimming took 7 bases from V and 6 from J, leaving 21 bases between them. Germline lookup yields CDR1 ENHRY and CDR2 SYGVKD. The CDR3 spans 15 residues. The chain's CDR3 is CAIKGEASFPSEAFF. The CDR3 coding sequence is TGTGCCATCAAAGGGGAGGCCAGTTTCCCATCTGAAGCTTTCTTT.

CDR3 in amino acids: CASSLSGGSTDTQYF. Written as DNA, the CDR3 is TGTGCCAGCTCTCTGAGCGGGGGGTCAACAGATACGCAGTATTTT. The J gene is TRBJ2-3, the V gene TRBV18; 9 positions agree with TRBD2. Germline V gives CDR1 KGHSH, CDR2 LQKENI. J was trimmed by 3 bases and V by 6 bases; bases with no gene match: 7. This CDR3 is 15 amino acids long.

The chain joins TRBV19 to TRBJ1-4; D not certain. The CDR3 has 13 residues. CDR1 is LNHDA, CDR2 SQIVND, per germline (reference sequence). Trimming stripped 6 bases from V and 0 bases from J, with 5 bases between. CDR3 DNA: TGTGCCAGTAGCCAGACAACTAATGAAAAACTGTTTTTT. Amino acid sequence: CASSQTTNEKLFF.

The V and J genes are TRBV10-3 and TRBJ2-7, with TRBD1 identical over 7 bases. Germline-derived CDR1 and CDR2 are ENHRY and SYGVKD. This CDR3 has 17 amino acids. With V trimmed by 6 bases and J by 3 bases, 17 bases remained unmatched. The CDR3 nucleotides are TGTGCCATCAGCCCTCCCACAGGGGCGGATTCGGGCTACGAGCAGTACTTC. Translated, it gives CAISPPTGADSGYEQYF.

The chain combines TRBV7-2 with TRBJ2-3; 10 bases match TRBD2. CDR3 length: 15 residues. V trimming: 2 bases; J trimming: 6 bases; junction bases outside the gene matches: 5. Germline V gene lookup returns CDR1 SGHTA and CDR2 FQGNSA. CDR3 region: CASSLFSGRADTQYF. CDR3 sequence (DNA): TGTGCCAGCAGCTTATTCAGCGGGAGGGCGGATACGCAGTATTTT. The variable domain in full, completed from reference TRBV7-2 and TRBJ2-3, reads GAGVSQSPSNKVTEKGKDVELRCDPISGHTALYWYRQSLGQGLEFLIYFQGNSAPDKSGLPSDRFSAERTGGSVSTLTIQRTQQEDSAVYLCASSLFSGRADTQYFGPGTRLTVL.

V and J are TRBV14 and TRBJ2-3; maybe TRBD1 (5 bases). V was shortened by 2 bases and J by 5 bases, with 14 bases between the two germline ends. Germline-derived CDR1 and CDR2 are SGHDN and FVKESK. The CDR3 is 15 amino acids. CDR3 bases: TGTGCCAGCAGCCAACTCGGACAAGGGATAGATACGCAGTATTTT. As protein: CASSQLGQGIDTQYF.

V usage is TRBV7-2 and J usage is TRBJ2-3; D gene unclear. CDR1 is SGHTA, CDR2 FQGNSA, per germline. This CDR3 region has 15 residues. The V end lost 3 bases, the J end lost 2 bases, and 12 bases lay between the germline ends. The CDR3 region is CASSLNGPSTDTQYF. For the CDR3, the DNA is TGTGCCAGCAGCTTGAATGGGCCTTCCACAGATACGCAGTATTTT. Filled out from reference TRBV7-2 and TRBJ2-3, the complete variable domain reads GAGVSQSPSNKVTEKGKDVELRCDPISGHTALYWYRQSLGQGLEFLIYFQGNSAPDKSGLPSDRFSAERTGGSVSTLTIQRTQQEDSAVYLCASSLNGPSTDTQYFGPGTRLTVL.

The rearrangement joins TRBV11-2 to TRBJ2-7; D is undetermined. In germline, CDR1 is SGHAT, CDR2 FQNNGV. The CDR3 covers 12 residues. Trimming pared 3 bases from V and 2 bases from J, leaving 5 bases between. The CDR3 DNA is TGTGCCAGCAGCTTGGAGACCTACGAGCAGTACTTC. Translating gives CASSLETYEQYF.

The chain carries TRBV18 and TRBJ2-7, with a possible D match to TRBD2 (5 bases). V lost 5 bases and J lost 6, with 14 bases in between. This CDR3 is built from 13 residues. Per the germline V gene, CDR1 is KGHSH and CDR2 is LQKENI. The CDR3 nucleotides read TGTGCCAGCTCAAGGACTTCTACGGGCGAGCAGTACTTC. Protein product: CASSRTSTGEQYF.

The rearrangement links TRBV24-1 to TRBJ1-2, with D possibly TRBD1 on 5 matching bases. CDR3 length: 12 residues. Per the germline V gene, CDR1 is KGHDR and CDR2 is SFDVKD. V was pared by 3 bases and J by 8 bases, with 9 bases between. The CDR3, as DNA: TGTGCCACCAGTGATGACGGGGGAGGCTACACCTTC. This sequence encodes CATSDDGGGYTF.